A single sample is the source of the 14 T cell receptor beta chains below, sequenced in a study of blood T cells in healthy people across ages. With a J-beta primer mix and a sample-barcoded 5' primer, a second PCR ran roughly 7 to 11 cycles. TCRdb called the 5' RACE reads again in MiXCR, with one record for every CDR3 protein. The sample records hundreds of thousands of distinct CDR3 sequences, 45% to 60% being singletons. Sequencing was carried out using blood. The receptors stem from a woman over 75 in good health.

This clonotype was seen many times. The gene calls are TRBV5-1 and TRBJ2-3; unclear D gene. Germline CDR1 reads SGHRS; CDR2 reads YFSETQ. The V end lost 1 base, the J end lost 4 bases, and 22 bases lay between the germline ends. The CDR3 sequence is 18 residues long. CDR3 residues: CASSLNIRTSTWSDTQYF. CDR3 coding DNA: TGCGCCAGCAGCTTGAATATACGCACCTCAACTTGGTCAGATACGCAGTATTTT.

At least ten counts were recorded for this clonotype. The chain links TRBV6-2 or TRBV6-3 to TRBJ2-7, with TRBD2 matching 9 bases. CDR3 size: 16 residues. Trimming at V came to 2 bases and at J to 1 base, leaving 6 bases not matched to a gene. Germline CDR1 MNHEY, CDR2 SVGEGT. CDR3 DNA: TGTGCCAGCAGTTACCGAGCGACTAGCGGTTCCTACGAGCAGTACTTC. It codes for CASSYRATSGSYEQYF.

This clonotype was observed at least ten times. The chain combines TRBV5-1 with TRBJ2-7, with a weak D call TRBD1 (5 bases). This CDR3 has 15 amino acids. V was clipped by 0 bases and J by 7 bases, with 17 bases between them. Germline V gene sequence: CDR1 SGHRS, CDR2 YFSETQ. The DNA for the CDR3 is TGCGCCAGCAGCTTGGGAGCTCTTTTAACAGGAGAGCAGTACTTC. Protein sequence: CASSLGALLTGEQYF. Full variable domain (missing parts from reference TRBV5-1 and TRBJ2-7): KAGVTQTPRYLIKTRGQQVTLSCSPISGHRSVSWYQQTPGQGLQFLFEYFSETQRNKGNFPGRFSGRQFSNSRSEMNVSTLELGDSALYLCASSLGALLTGEQYFGPGTRLTVT.

The J gene is TRBJ2-1, the V gene TRBV5-5, with a weak D call TRBD2 (6 bases). V was pared by 4 bases and J by 0 bases, with 20 bases between. CDR3 length: 18 residues. Germline lookup yields CDR1 SGHKS and CDR2 YYEKEE (reference sequence). The CDR3 DNA sequence: TGTGCCAGCAGCCCCCAACCGGGACTCCTTAGCTCCTACAATGAGCAGTTCTTC. It encodes CASSPQPGLLSSYNEQFF.

The chain links TRBV9 to TRBJ2-7, with TRBD2 as a possible D gene (6 bases). The germline V gene has CDR1 SGDLS and CDR2 YYNGEE. V lost 3 bases to trimming and J lost 5 bases, with 24 bases between them. The CDR3 runs to 17 residues. The CDR3 reads CASSGPGGVKGNDEQYF. The CDR3 DNA follows: TGTGCCAGCAGCGGACCAGGAGGGGTAAAGGGTAACGACGAGCAGTACTTC.

This chain uses TRBV6-5 with TRBJ1-2; 10 positions agree with TRBD1. The CDR3 consists of 14 residues. Germline V gene data show CDR1 as MNHEY and CDR2 as SVGAGI. V trimming: 5 bases; J trimming: 7 bases; junction bases outside the gene matches: 7. CDR3: CASSPGTGASGYTF. The CDR3 DNA follows: TGTGCCAGCAGTCCCGGGACAGGGGCTTCTGGCTACACCTTC.

This clonotype was seen repeatedly, ten times or more. This sequence joins TRBV2 and TRBJ2-7; the match to TRBD2 covers 12 bases. The length of the CDR3 is 16 residues. V dropped 7 bases and J dropped 5; count of bases not matched to a gene: 12. Germline V gene data show CDR1 as SNHLY and CDR2 as FYNNEI. For the CDR3, the DNA is TGTGCCAGCAAGAGACTAGCGGGAGTAGGACGCGACGAGCAGTACTTC. This gives the protein CASKRLAGVGRDEQYF.

J is TRBJ2-1 and V is TRBV2; the D call may be TRBD1 or TRBD2 (6 bases each). Germline-derived CDR1 and CDR2 are SNHLY and FYNNEI. V was trimmed by 9 bases and J by 2 bases, leaving 11 bases between them. The CDR3 sequence is 13 residues long. The CDR3 is CASQRGAYNEQFF. CDR3 DNA sequence: TGTGCCAGTCAGAGGGGGGCCTACAATGAGCAGTTCTTC.

The V gene is TRBV29-1, the J gene TRBJ2-7; no firm D call. This CDR3 is built from 13 residues. The V gene lost 5 bases and the J gene lost 0 bases, with 11 bases spanning the gap. CDR1 is SQVTM, CDR2 ANQGSEA, per germline. CDR3 DNA: TGCAGCGTTTTTTCAGTTAACTCCTACGAGCAGTACTTC. Its protein is CSVFSVNSYEQYF.

This clonotype has only a few counts. This sequence joins TRBV18 and TRBJ2-3, with no clear D. From germline, CDR1 is KGHSH and CDR2 LQKENI. The CDR3 runs to 16 residues. V was cut by 3 bases and J by 0 bases, with 13 bases left in between. The CDR3 region has the DNA TGTGCCAGCTCACCCAACAGTTATACTAGCACAGATACGCAGTATTTT. It is translated as CASSPNSYTSTDTQYF.

This clonotype has only a few counts. The genes are TRBV7-9 and TRBJ2-3; 8 nucleotides agree with TRBD2. Per germline, CDR1 SEHNR and CDR2 FQNEAQ (reference sequence). The trim removed 2 bases at V and 3 bases at J, leaving 10 bases unmatched. The CDR3 is 17 residues long. CDR3 sequence: CASSLSGGLPRTDTQYF. CDR3 coding DNA: TGTGCCAGCAGCTTAAGCGGGGGTCTTCCTAGAACAGATACGCAGTATTTT. The full variable domain, rest sourced from reference TRBV7-9 and TRBJ2-3, is DTGVSQNPRHKITKRGQNVTFRCDPISEHNRLYWYRQTLGQGPEFLTYFQNEAQLEKSRLLSDRFSAERPKGSFSTLEIQRTEQGDSAMYLCASSLSGGLPRTDTQYFGPGTRLTVL.

The chain joins TRBV11-2 to TRBJ2-5, with 10 positions matching TRBD1. The end of the DNA aligns better with TRBJ2-7, so the J call may be wrong. The CDR3 consists of 16 residues. Germline CDR1 is SGHAT and CDR2 is FQNNGV. CDR3 region: CASSLEPGQGYREQYF. The DNA for the CDR3 is TGTGCCAGCAGCTTAGAACCGGGACAGGGGTATCGCGAGCAGTACTTC.

There are a few counts of this clonotype. This sequence may be a read error, since a much larger clone differs from it by one base. The chain uses TRBV24-1 and TRBJ2-4, with D perhaps being TRBD1 or TRBD2 (5 bases each). Trimming left V 4 bases short and J 2 bases short, with 17 bases between. Germline-derived CDR1 and CDR2 are KGHDR and SFDVKD. This CDR3 contains 17 residues. Here the CDR3 DNA reads TGTGCCACCAGTGACCCCCGACGGGGCCAAACCAAAAACATTCAGTACTTC. This sequence encodes CATSDPRRGQTKNIQYF.

This clonotype was picked up a small number of times. V and J are TRBV20-1 and TRBJ2-7; D remains ambiguous. Germline V lookup: CDR1 DFQATT, CDR2 SNEGSKA (reference sequence). V lost 3 bases and J 0 bases, leaving 12 bases between the germline ends. The CDR3 is 14 residues long. The CDR3 bases are TGCAGTGCTAGTTCCCCAGGCTACTCCTACGAGCAGTACTTC. Translation gives CSASSPGYSYEQYF.